Presented here are 8 T cell receptor beta chains from one specimen sequenced in a study of CD8+CD57+ T cells in acquired aplastic anemia. The TCR beta profiling, which covered VDJ combination and CDR3 sequence, was carried out using genomic DNA as the template. TCRdb called the reads again in MiXCR, with one record for every CDR3 protein. Of about 80,000 distinct CDR3 sequences detected, approximately 46% appear once; the ten largest clones hold around 63%. Sample: sorted CD4+, CD8+, or CD8+CD57+ T cells (not recorded which) from PBMCs. The receptors shown here come from a human donor in good health, serving as a control.

A remark on this clonotype: This may stem from a read error, because a much larger clone lies one nucleotide away. V usage is TRBV7-8 and J usage is TRBJ1-3; D gene unclear. Germline V gene sequence: CDR1 SGHVS, CDR2 FQNEAQ. Trimming cost V 3 bases and J 9 bases, with 6 bases left between them. The CDR3 has 11 amino acids. CDR3 sequence: CASSLESTIYF. The CDR3 DNA is TGTGCCAGCAGCTTGGAGAGCACCATATATTTT.

This clonotype was counted at least ten times. This chain connects TRBV12-3 or TRBV12-4 to TRBJ1-1; D gene unclear. The CDR3 is made up of 11 amino acids. Trimming cost V 7 bases and J 6 bases, with 9 bases left between them. CDR3 bases: TGTGCCAGCATTGAGGGTGCTGAAGCTTTCTTT. It translates to CASIEGAEAFF.

Only a few counts were recorded for this clonotype. The rearrangement joins TRBV25-1 to TRBJ1-5; 9 bases line up with TRBD1. The CDR3 has 15 amino acids. Germline CDR1 MGHDK, CDR2 SYGVNS. After removal of 4 bases from V and 3 bases from J, the junction contained 4 bases not matched to a gene. The CDR3 nucleotides read TGTGCCAGCAGTGGCGGGACAGGGTACAATCAGCCCCAGCATTTT. This gives the protein CASSGGTGYNQPQHF.

The table lists this clonotype with many counts. The rearrangement joins TRBV20-1 to TRBJ2-7; 7 positions agree with TRBD2. V lost 0 bases to trimming and J lost 3 bases; unmatched junction nucleotides: 2. This CDR3 has 13 residues. Germline CDR1 and CDR2: DFQATT and SNEGSKA (reference sequence). The CDR3: CSARERGFYEQYF. In DNA, the CDR3 is TGCAGTGCTAGAGAGCGGGGGTTCTACGAGCAGTACTTC.

V usage is TRBV9 and J usage is TRBJ2-1; 7 positions agree with TRBD2. Germline lookup yields CDR1 SGDLS and CDR2 YYNGEE. The CDR3 loop spans 15 amino acids. The trim removed 2 bases at V and 4 bases at J, leaving 6 bases unmatched. The CDR3 DNA sequence: TGTGCCAGCAGCGTTGGCGCGGGGGTGTACAATGAGCAGTTCTTC. Its protein product is CASSVGAGVYNEQFF.

V is TRBV5-4 and J is TRBJ2-7; D is possibly TRBD1 (6 bases). In germline, CDR1 is SGHNT, CDR2 YYREEE (reference sequence). V was pared by 6 bases and J by 0 bases, with 16 bases between. The CDR3 spans 15 residues. The CDR3 is CASTSRQGSSYEQYF. CDR3 sequence (DNA): TGTGCCAGCACCTCGAGGCAGGGGTCCTCCTACGAGCAGTACTTC.

This clonotype appeared many times. The chain couples TRBV6-1 to TRBJ1-6; the match to TRBD1 covers 11 bases. Germline lookup yields CDR1 MNHNS and CDR2 SASEGT. The CDR3 is 16 residues long. Trimming took 8 bases from V and 9 from J; bases not matched to a gene: 12. CDR3 residues: CASGRDRGVLISPLHF. Here the CDR3 DNA reads TGTGCCAGCGGCCGGGACAGGGGGGTTCTAATTTCACCCCTCCACTTT.

The chain recombines TRBV29-1 with TRBJ2-3; 9 positions agree with TRBD1. Germline V lookup: CDR1 SQVTM, CDR2 ANQGSEA. J was trimmed by 3 bases and V by 3 bases; bases with no gene match: 4. The CDR3 spans 14 residues. CDR3 region: CSVETDRGTDTQYF. CDR3 DNA sequence: TGCAGCGTTGAGACGGACAGGGGAACAGATACGCAGTATTTT.